This T cell receptor (beta chain) was sequenced for a study of CXCR3-negative and CXCR3-positive naive CD8 T cells. Note on this clonotype: Its matching antigen is unknown.

The CDR3 runs to 15 residues. Germline lookup yields CDR1 SEHNR and CDR2 FQNEAQ (reference sequence). It was by 5' RACE with UMI labels that the TRB cDNA libraries were prepared. For each CDR3 protein, TCRdb gives one entry from its re-call of the 5' RACE reads, without DNA. The listing records about 130,000 distinct CDR3 sequences. Study-level points and caveats: Memory CD8+ cells had much lower diversity, and both naive subsets had comparably high diversity. Comparison of naive cells showed more hydrophobic TRB CDR3s in CXCR3-positive than in CXCR3-negative naive cells. CXCR3 levels fell partly with cryopreservation; most assays relied on fresh PBMCs.

Naive CD8+ T cells showed CD45RO-CCR7+CD27+CD95-. The rearrangement links TRBV7-9 to TRBJ2-3; absent DNA, TCRdb's TRBD1 call cannot be checked. The specimen sequenced was naive CXCR3+ CD8+ T cells from blood. The subset was: CD45RO-CCR7+CD27+CD95- naive CD8+ T cells expressing CXCR3 (TNR3+). This receptor was taken from a human donor in good health. Some clones in this sample may be carry-over from other donors' samples. This chain's CDR3 is CASSLGLPLADTQYF.